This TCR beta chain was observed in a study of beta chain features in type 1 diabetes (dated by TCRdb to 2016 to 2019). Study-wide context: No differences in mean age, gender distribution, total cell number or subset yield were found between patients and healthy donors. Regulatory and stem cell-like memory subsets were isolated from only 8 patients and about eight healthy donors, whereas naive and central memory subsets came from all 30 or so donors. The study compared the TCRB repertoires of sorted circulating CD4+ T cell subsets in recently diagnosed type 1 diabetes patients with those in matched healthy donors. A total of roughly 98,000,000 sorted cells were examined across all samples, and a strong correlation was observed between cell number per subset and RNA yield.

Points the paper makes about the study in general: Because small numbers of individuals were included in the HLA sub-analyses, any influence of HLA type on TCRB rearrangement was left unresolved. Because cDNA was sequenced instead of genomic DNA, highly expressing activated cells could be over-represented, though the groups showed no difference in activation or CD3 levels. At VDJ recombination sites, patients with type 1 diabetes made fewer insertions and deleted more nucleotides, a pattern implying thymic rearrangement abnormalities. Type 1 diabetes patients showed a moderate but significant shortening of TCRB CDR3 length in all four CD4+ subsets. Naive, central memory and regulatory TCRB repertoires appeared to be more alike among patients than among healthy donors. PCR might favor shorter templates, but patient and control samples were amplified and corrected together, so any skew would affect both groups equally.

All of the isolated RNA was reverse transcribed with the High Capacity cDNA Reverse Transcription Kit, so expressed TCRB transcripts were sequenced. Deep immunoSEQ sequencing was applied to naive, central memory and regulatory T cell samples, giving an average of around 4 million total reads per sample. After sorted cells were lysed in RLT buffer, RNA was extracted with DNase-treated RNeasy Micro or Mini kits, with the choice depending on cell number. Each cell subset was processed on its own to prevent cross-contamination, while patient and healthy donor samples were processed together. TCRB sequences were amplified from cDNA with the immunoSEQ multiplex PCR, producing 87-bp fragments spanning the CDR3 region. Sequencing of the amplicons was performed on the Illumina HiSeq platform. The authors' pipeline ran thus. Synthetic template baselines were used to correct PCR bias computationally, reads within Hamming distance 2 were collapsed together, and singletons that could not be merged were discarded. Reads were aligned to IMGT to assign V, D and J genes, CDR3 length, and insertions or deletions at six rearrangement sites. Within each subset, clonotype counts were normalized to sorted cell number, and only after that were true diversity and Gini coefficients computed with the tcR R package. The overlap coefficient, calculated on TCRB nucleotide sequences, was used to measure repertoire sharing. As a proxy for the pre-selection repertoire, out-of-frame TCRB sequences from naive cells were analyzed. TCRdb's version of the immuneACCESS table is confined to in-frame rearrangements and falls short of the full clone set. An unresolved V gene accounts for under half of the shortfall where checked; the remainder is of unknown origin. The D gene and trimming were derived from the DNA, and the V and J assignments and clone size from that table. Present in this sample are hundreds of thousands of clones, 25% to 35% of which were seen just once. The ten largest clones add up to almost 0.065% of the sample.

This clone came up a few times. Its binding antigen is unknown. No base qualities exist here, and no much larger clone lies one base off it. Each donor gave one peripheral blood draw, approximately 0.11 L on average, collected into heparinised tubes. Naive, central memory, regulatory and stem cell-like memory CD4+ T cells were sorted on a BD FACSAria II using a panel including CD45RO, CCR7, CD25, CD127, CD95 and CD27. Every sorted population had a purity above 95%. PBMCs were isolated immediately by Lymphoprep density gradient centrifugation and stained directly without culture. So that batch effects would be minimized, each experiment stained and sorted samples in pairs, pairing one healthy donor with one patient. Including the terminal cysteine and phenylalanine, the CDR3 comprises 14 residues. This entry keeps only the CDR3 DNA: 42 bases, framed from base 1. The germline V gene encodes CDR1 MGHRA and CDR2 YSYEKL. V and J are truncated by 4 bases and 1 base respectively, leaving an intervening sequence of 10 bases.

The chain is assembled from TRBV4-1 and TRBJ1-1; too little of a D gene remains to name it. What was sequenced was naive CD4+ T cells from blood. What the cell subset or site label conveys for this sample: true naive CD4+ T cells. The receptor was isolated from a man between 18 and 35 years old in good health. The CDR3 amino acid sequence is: CASSLVVWNTEAFF. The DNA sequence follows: TGCGCCAGCAGCCTGGTAGTCTGGAACACTGAAGCTTTCTTT.